This TCR beta chain was obtained from a study of cytomegalovirus exposure and HLA in healthy donors. Findings and limits, study-wide: Available immune exposure information was restricted to CMV serostatus only. Segments of the TCR beta V type were, in most cases, productive about 87% or about 30% of the time in an earlier analysis.

This clone has more than one count but fewer than ten. Its specificity is unknown. 60 Vbeta and 13 Jbeta primers were used in PCR. Repertoires were generated with immunoSEQ multiplex PCR, while TCRdb's copy carries only in-frame clones and drops some. The data contain some 270,000 clones, 75% to 85% of them singletons. V was cut by 4 bases and J by 0 bases, with 15 bases left in between. The CDR3 runs to 17 residues. CDR1 and CDR2 from the germline V gene are LNHNV and YYDKDF (reference sequence). V is TRBV15 and J is TRBJ2-2, with TRBD1 as a possible D gene (5 bases). Sequenced input: PBMCs. The receptor comes from a girl aged 2 to 10 in good health and CMV-seronegative. The chain's CDR3 is CATSISRWGANTGELFF. In DNA, the CDR3 is TGTGCCACCAGCATTTCAAGGTGGGGCGCGAACACCGGGGAGCTGTTTTTT.